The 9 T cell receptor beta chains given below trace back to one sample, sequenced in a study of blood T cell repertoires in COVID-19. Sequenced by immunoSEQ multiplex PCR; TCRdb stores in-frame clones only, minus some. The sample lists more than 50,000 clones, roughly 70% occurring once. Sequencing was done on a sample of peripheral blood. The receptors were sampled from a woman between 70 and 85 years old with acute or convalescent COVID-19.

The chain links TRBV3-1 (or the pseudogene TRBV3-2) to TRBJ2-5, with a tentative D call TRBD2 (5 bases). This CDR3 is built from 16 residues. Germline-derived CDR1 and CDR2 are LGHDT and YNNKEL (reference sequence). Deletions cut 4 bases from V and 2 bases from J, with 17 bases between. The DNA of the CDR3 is TGTGCCAGCAGCCGCTTCGAGGGTTTGGTTCAAGAGACCCAGTACTTC. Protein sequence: CASSRFEGLVQETQYF.

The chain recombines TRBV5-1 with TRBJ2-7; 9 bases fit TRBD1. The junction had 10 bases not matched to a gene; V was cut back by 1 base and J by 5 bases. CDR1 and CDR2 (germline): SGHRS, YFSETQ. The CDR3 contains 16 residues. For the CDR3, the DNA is TGCGCCAGCAGCTTGTATACAGGGGGCAATTGGAACGAGCAGTACTTC. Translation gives CASSLYTGGNWNEQYF.

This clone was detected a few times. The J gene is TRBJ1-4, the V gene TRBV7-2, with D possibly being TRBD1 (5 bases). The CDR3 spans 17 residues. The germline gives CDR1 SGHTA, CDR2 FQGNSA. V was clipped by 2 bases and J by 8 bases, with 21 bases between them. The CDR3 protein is CASSLQGGRANGEKLFF. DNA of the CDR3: TGTGCCAGCAGCTTACAGGGAGGGCGGGCAAACGGGGAAAAACTGTTTTTT.

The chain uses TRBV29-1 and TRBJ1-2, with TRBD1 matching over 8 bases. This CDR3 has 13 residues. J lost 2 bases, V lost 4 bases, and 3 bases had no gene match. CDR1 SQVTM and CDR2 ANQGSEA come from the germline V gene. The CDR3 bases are TGCAGCGTTGGGACAGGGAAGAACTATGGCTACACCTTC. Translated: CSVGTGKNYGYTF. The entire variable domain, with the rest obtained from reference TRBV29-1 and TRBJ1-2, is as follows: SAVISQKPSRDICQRGTSLTIQCQVDSQVTMMFWYRQQPGQSLTLIATANQGSEATYESGFVIDKFPISRPNLTFSTLTVSNMSPEDSSIYLCSVGTGKNYGYTFGSGTRLTVV.

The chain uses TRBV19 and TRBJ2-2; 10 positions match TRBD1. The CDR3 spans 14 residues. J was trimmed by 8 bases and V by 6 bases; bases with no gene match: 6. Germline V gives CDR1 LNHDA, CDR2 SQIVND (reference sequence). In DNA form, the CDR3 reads TGTGCCAGTAGCCGGGACAGGGGAACTGGGGAGCTGTTTTTT. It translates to CASSRDRGTGELFF.

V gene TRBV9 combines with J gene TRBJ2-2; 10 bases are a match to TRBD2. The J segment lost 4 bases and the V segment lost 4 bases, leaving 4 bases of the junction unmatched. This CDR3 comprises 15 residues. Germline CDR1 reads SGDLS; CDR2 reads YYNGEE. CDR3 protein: CASSPRTSGTGELFF. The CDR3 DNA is TGTGCCAGCAGCCCTCGGACTAGCGGCACCGGGGAGCTGTTTTTT.

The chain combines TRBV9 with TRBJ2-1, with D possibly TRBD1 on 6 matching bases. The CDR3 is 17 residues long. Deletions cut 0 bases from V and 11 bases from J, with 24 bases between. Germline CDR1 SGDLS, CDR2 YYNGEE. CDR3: CASSVDLGEQGVGKQFF. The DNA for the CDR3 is TGTGCCAGCAGCGTAGATTTGGGAGAACAGGGAGTGGGGAAGCAGTTCTTC.

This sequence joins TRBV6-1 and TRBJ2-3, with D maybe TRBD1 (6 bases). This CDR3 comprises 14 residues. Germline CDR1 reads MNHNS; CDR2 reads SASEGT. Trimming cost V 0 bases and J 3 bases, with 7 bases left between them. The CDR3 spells CASSEAGATDTQYF. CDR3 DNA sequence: TGTGCCAGCAGTGAAGCGGGGGCGACAGATACGCAGTATTTT.

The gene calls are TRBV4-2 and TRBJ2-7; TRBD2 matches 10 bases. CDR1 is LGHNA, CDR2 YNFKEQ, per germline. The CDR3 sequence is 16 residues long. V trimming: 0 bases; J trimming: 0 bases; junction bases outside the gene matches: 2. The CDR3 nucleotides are TGTGCCAGCAGCCAAGATCCTAGCGGGGGCTCCTACGAGCAGTACTTC. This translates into CASSQDPSGGSYEQYF.